The 19 T cell receptor beta chains below come from one sample, sequenced in a study of blood T cells in healthy people across ages. Then a second PCR, running roughly 7 to 11 cycles, was carried out with a sample-barcoded 5' primer and a J-beta primer mix. TCRdb called the 5' RACE reads again in MiXCR, with one record for every CDR3 protein. The sample includes about 1 million distinct CDR3 sequences, less than 50% of them seen just once. Sequencing input: blood. The receptors were sampled from a woman aged 60-75 years in good health.

This clonotype was detected ten times or more. The chain joins TRBV9 to TRBJ2-7; D gene uncertain. The CDR3 totals 17 residues. The germline CDR1 and CDR2 sequences are SGDLS and YYNGEE. Trimming removed 4 bases from V and 3 bases from J, with 23 bases in between. CDR3 loop: CASSSPEGSRGYYEQYF. In nucleotides, the CDR3 is TGTGCCAGCAGCTCTCCGGAAGGTAGCCGTGGCTACTACGAGCAGTACTTC.

The V call is TRBV7-2, the J call TRBJ2-3; TRBD2 matches at 10 bases. The V and J ends lost 1 base and 3 bases, in that order; junction bases with no gene match: 7. Per germline, CDR1 SGHTA and CDR2 FQGNSA. The CDR3 loop spans 17 amino acids. This CDR3 is CASSLGSSGGDTDTQYF. The CDR3 region has the DNA TGTGCCAGCAGCTTAGGCTCTAGCGGGGGTGATACAGATACGCAGTATTTT.

To note about this clonotype: One end of the junction fails to match germline, which may point to a read error. The chain joins TRBV12-3 or TRBV12-4 to TRBJ2-4; D gene unclear. The DNA end is more similar to TRBJ2-7, so the J call may be wrong. This CDR3 region has 13 residues. The CDR3 loop reads CACRPIVPHEQYF. CDR3 nucleotides: TGTGCCTGCAGGCCGATCGTCCCCCACGAGCAGTACTTC.

V usage is TRBV6-1 and J usage is TRBJ2-7; D is undetermined. The germline V and J ends were trimmed by 6 bases and 4 bases, with 22 bases remaining between them. Germline lookup yields CDR1 MNHNS and CDR2 SASEGT. The CDR3 contains 16 residues. This chain's CDR3 is CASSMMLLAGEYEQYF. The CDR3 DNA reads as TGTGCCAGCAGCATGATGCTTTTGGCAGGAGAGTACGAGCAGTACTTC.

The rearrangement links TRBV13 to TRBJ1-1; the D is unclear. Germline V gene sequence: CDR1 PRHDT, CDR2 FYEKMQ (reference sequence). The CDR3 is made up of 12 amino acids. V was clipped by 7 bases and J by 6 bases, with 12 bases between them. The CDR3 DNA reads as TGTGCCAGCAAAAGGAGTGGCGCTGAAGCTTTCTTT. This translates into CASKRSGAEAFF.

The rearrangement uses TRBV7-9 and TRBJ2-5; D uncertain. The germline gives CDR1 SEHNR, CDR2 FQNEAQ (reference sequence). The length of the CDR3 is 14 residues. V was trimmed by 6 bases and J by 2 bases, leaving 13 bases between them. CDR3 sequence (DNA): TGTGCCAGCAGTTGGACCGACGTACAAGAGACCCAGTACTTC. The encoded protein is CASSWTDVQETQYF.

This clonotype was observed a handful of times. This chain uses TRBV7-8 with TRBJ2-3, with TRBD1 identical over 7 bases. CDR3 length equals 15 residues. Losses at the gene ends were 3 bases for V and 2 bases for J; bases not matched to a gene: 5. Germline V gene sequence: CDR1 SGHVS, CDR2 FQNEAQ. CDR3 nucleotides: TGTGCCAGCAGCTTCAGGGGGTTCGACACAGATACGCAGTATTTT. Encoded protein: CASSFRGFDTDTQYF.

The chain employs TRBV4-1 and TRBJ2-3; 7 bases are a match to TRBD2. The V and J ends lost 4 bases and 2 bases, in that order; junction bases with no gene match: 6. Per germline, CDR1 MGHRA and CDR2 YSYEKL. This CDR3 is 15 amino acids long. CDR3 amino acids: CASSRSSGNTDTQYF. DNA for the CDR3: TGCGCCAGCAGCCGATCTAGCGGCAACACAGATACGCAGTATTTT.

In this sample, this clonotype turned up once. The rearrangement joins TRBV7-9 to TRBJ2-3, with TRBD2 identical over 10 bases. This CDR3 comprises 17 residues. Germline V gene sequence: CDR1 SEHNR, CDR2 FQNEAQ (reference sequence). Trimming at V came to 4 bases and at J to 1 base, leaving 8 bases not matched to a gene. CDR3 DNA: TGTGCCAGCAGCTCAACCGGGGGGACTAGCGGCACAGATACGCAGTATTTT. Translated: CASSSTGGTSGTDTQYF.

This clonotype was seen a handful of times. V gene TRBV7-6 combines with J gene TRBJ2-3; D perhaps matches TRBD2 (6 bases). Looked up from germline, CDR1 is SGHVS and CDR2 is FNYEAQ. Trimming shortened V by 0 bases and J by 2 bases, and 12 bases separated the two germline ends. This CDR3 contains 16 residues. This CDR3 reads CASSLAGGLYTDTQYF. In nucleotides, the CDR3 is TGTGCCAGCAGCTTAGCAGGTGGACTATACACAGATACGCAGTATTTT.

The CDR3 DNA reads TGTGCCAGCAGTTCGCAGGGGGGATGGAACGAGCAGTACTTC. This codes for CASSSQGGWNEQYF. The V and J genes are TRBV28 and TRBJ2-4; D may be TRBD1 (7 bases). With the DNA end fitting TRBJ2-7 better, the J assignment may be wrong. Germline CDR1 is MDHEN and CDR2 is SYDVKM. CDR3 length: 14 amino acids.

The V gene is TRBV4-1, the J gene TRBJ2-7, with a possible D match to TRBD2 (5 bases). CDR1 and CDR2 from the germline V gene are MGHRA and YSYEKL. V was cut by 0 bases and J by 3 bases, with 24 bases left in between. CDR3 length: 19 amino acids. The CDR3, as DNA: TGCGCCAGCAGCCAAGAGGAGGTCGGTGGGCGGCTAGCCGGCTACGAGCAGTACTTC. As protein: CASSQEEVGGRLAGYEQYF.

This clonotype was seen ten or more times. CDR3 sequence (DNA): TGTGCCAGCAGTGTTCAGGGGGCTGGGGCCAACGTCCTGACTTTC. This encodes CASSVQGAGANVLTF. J is TRBJ2-6 and V is TRBV2; 7 bases map to TRBD1. The CDR3 is made up of 15 amino acids. Germline V gene data show CDR1 as SNHLY and CDR2 as FYNNEI. Trimming at V came to 4 bases and at J to 2 bases, leaving 2 bases not matched to a gene.

The CDR3 DNA follows: TGTGCCAGCACCTTGACAGGCCACTCTTCACCCCTCCACTTT. Residues: CASTLTGHSSPLHF. The chain recombines TRBV27 with TRBJ1-6; perhaps TRBD1 as D (6 bases). V lost 7 bases and J lost 9, with 16 bases in between. CDR1 is MNHEY, CDR2 SMNVEV, per germline (reference sequence). The CDR3 contains 14 residues.

This sequence joins TRBV5-4 and TRBJ2-2; tentative D call: TRBD2 (5 bases). This CDR3 has 13 amino acids. Trimming cost V 0 bases and J 7 bases, with 7 bases left between them. Germline V gene sequence: CDR1 SGHNT, CDR2 YYREEE (reference sequence). The CDR3, as DNA: TGTGCCAGCAGCTTGGGAGGGTTCGGGGAGCTGTTTTTT. Translated, it gives CASSLGGFGELFF.

The chain couples TRBV20-1 to TRBJ2-1, with D possibly being TRBD1 or TRBD2 (5 bases each). The germline gives CDR1 DFQATT, CDR2 SNEGSKA (reference sequence). This CDR3 region has 12 residues. V was cut by 3 bases and J by 9 bases, with 12 bases left in between. The CDR3 is CSASFGAREQFF. DNA for the CDR3: TGCAGTGCTAGCTTCGGGGCGCGTGAGCAGTTCTTC.

The chain employs TRBV10-1 and TRBJ2-3; D is possibly TRBD1 (6 bases). Germline V gives CDR1 WNHNN, CDR2 SYGVQD (reference sequence). The CDR3 covers 15 residues. The V gene lost 5 bases and the J gene lost 3 bases, with 15 bases spanning the gap. The chain's CDR3 is CASSKGRGSTDTQYF. CDR3 bases: TGCGCCAGCAGTAAGGGCAGGGGTTCGACAGATACGCAGTATTTT.

The V call is TRBV27, the J call TRBJ2-1, with 11 bases that match TRBD2. Germline V gene sequence: CDR1 MNHEY, CDR2 SMNVEV (reference sequence). The CDR3 contains 15 residues. V was pared by 5 bases and J by 7 bases, with 7 bases of the junction left unmatched. The CDR3 DNA reads TGTGCCAGCAGTAATAGCGGGAGGGCCTTAAATGAGCAGTTCTTC. It translates to CASSNSGRALNEQFF.

The genes are TRBV27 and TRBJ1-6; 9 positions agree with TRBD1. The V and J ends lost 4 bases and 7 bases, in that order; junction bases with no gene match: 5. From germline, CDR1 is MNHEY and CDR2 SMNVEV (reference sequence). The CDR3 contains 15 residues. The CDR3 loop is CASSSWTGANSPLHF. Written as DNA, the CDR3 is TGTGCCAGCAGTTCCTGGACAGGGGCAAATTCACCCCTCCACTTT.